What follows is one TCR beta chain and its context. Its specificity is unknown. Clones were read by immunoSEQ multiplex PCR, and TCRdb kept only the in-frame ones, dropping some. Among some 50,000 clones, 80% to 90% were seen once, and the ten largest hold 25% to 40%. These data come from a study of OX40 agonist ivuxolimab in advanced cancers. Study-level background: Patients were around 83% male with ages roughly 23 to 90, mean 60. Antecedent anti-PD-1, anti-PD-L1 or anti-CTLA-4 therapy was permissible, with approximately 44% having received some.

Study outcomes and limitations: Low normalized T-cell clonal expansion was also seen in some nonresponders.

This receptor was identified in an adult with an advanced solid tumor such as melanoma, head and neck, liver or kidney cancer. Source: CD4+ or CD8+ T cells sorted from blood, taken in a trial of the OX40 agonist ivuxolimab.

In DNA, the CDR3 is TGTGCCAGCAGCCAAGATCACGGGAACACAGATACGCAGTATTTT. This codes for CASSQDHGNTDTQYF. The chain joins TRBV14 to TRBJ2-3; TRBD2 is a possible D gene (5 bases). Trimming took 0 bases from V and 2 from J, leaving 9 bases between them. The CDR3 loop spans 15 amino acids. Germline V gives CDR1 SGHDN, CDR2 FVKESK.